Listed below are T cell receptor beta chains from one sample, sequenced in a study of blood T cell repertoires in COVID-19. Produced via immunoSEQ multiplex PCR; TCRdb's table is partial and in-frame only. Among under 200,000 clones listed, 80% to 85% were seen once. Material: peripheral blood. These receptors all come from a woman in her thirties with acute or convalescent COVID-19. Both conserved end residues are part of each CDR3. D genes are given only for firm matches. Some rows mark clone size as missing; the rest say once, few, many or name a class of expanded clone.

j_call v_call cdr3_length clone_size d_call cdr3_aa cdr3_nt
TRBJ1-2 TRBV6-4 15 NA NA CASSDSIGGSSGYTF TGTGCCAGCAGTGACTCGATCGGGGGTAGTTCGGGCTACACCTTC
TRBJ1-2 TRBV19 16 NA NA CASSLPRRSSPYGYTF TGTGCCAGTAGTCTTCCCCGCCGGTCCTCCCCCTATGGCTACACCTTC
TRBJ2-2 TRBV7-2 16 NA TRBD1 CASSLGTGLGTGELFF TGTGCCAGCAGTTTAGGGACAGGGTTAGGCACCGGGGAGCTGTTTTTT
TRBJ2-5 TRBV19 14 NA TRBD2 CASSGLAGGETQYF TGTGCCAGTAGTGGACTAGCGGGGGGAGAGACCCAGTACTTC
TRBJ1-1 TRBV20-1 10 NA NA CSASPHEAFF TGCAGTGCAAGCCCCCATGAAGCTTTCTTT
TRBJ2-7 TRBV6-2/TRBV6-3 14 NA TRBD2 CASSYSGLAGGQDF TGTGCCAGCAGTTACTCGGGACTAGCGGGGGGGCAGGACTTC
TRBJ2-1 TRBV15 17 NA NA CATSRVGSGSSYNEQFF TGTGCCACCAGCAGAGTGGGTAGCGGAAGCTCCTACAATGAGCAGTTCTTC
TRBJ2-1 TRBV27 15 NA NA CASSFAGRHYNEQFF TGTGCCAGCAGTTTCGCAGGGCGACATTACAATGAGCAGTTCTTC
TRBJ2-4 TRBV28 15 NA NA CASTRGGVGENIQYF TGTGCCAGCACGAGAGGGGGAGTCGGGGAAAACATTCAGTACTTC
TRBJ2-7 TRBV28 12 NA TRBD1 CATTGGSYEQYF TGTGCCACTACAGGGGGCTCCTACGAGCAGTACTTC
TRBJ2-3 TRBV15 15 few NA CATSRDQTGADTQYF TGTGCCACCAGCAGAGATCAGACGGGAGCAGATACGCAGTATTTT
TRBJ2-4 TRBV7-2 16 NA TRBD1 CASSSGQGVGKNIQYF TGTGCCAGCAGCTCCGGACAGGGGGTGGGCAAAAACATTCAGTACTTC
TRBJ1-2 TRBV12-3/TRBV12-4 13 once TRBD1 CASIGDSNYGYTF TGTGCCAGCATTGGGGACAGCAACTATGGCTACACCTTC
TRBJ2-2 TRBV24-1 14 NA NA CATAVTAPTGELFF TGTGCCACCGCCGTTACAGCACCCACCGGGGAGCTGTTTTTT
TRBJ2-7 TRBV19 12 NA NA CASSIPRQEQYF TGTGCCAGTAGTATCCCCCGACAGGAACAGTACTTC
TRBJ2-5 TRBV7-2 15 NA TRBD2 CASSLGEREGETQYF TGTGCCAGCAGCTTAGGCGAGCGGGAGGGAGAGACCCAGTACTTC
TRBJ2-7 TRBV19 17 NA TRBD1 CASSMQGTGAQAREQYF TGTGCCAGTAGTATGCAGGGGACAGGGGCTCAGGCTCGCGAGCAGTACTTC
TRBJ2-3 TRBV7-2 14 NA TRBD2 CASSPGGRVWTQYF TGTGCCAGCAGCCCGGGGGGGAGGGTGTGGACGCAGTATTTT
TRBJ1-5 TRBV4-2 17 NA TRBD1 CASSQHPRAQGGQPQHF TGTGCCAGCAGCCAGCATCCCCGGGCACAGGGGGGTCAGCCCCAGCATTTT
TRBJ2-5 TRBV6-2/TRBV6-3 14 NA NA CASSPRGAPRTQYF TGTGCCAGCAGTCCACGGGGGGCCCCTCGGACCCAGTACTTC
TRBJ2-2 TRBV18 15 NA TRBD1 CASSPDREGTGELFF TGTGCCAGCTCACCTGACAGGGAAGGTACCGGGGAGCTGTTTTTT
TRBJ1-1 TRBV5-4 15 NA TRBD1 CASSPSGTVNTEAFF TGTGCCAGCAGTCCCTCAGGGACAGTGAACACTGAAGCTTTCTTT
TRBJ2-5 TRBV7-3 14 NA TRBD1 CASSLNGQGGTQYF TGTGCCAGCAGCTTAAATGGACAGGGGGGGACCCAGTACTTC
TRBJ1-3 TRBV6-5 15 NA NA CASSTTGLSGNTIYF TGTGCCAGCAGTACGACAGGTCTCTCTGGAAACACCATATATTTT
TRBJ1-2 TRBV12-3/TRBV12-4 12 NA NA CASSPAGDGYTF TGTGCCAGCAGCCCAGCAGGGGACGGCTACACCTTC
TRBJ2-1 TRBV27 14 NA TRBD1 CASFRQGRSNEQFF TGTGCCAGCTTCCGACAGGGGCGAAGCAATGAGCAGTTCTTC
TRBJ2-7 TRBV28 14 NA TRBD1 CASSLGDREGEQYF TGTGCCAGCAGTTTGGGGGACAGGGAGGGCGAGCAGTACTTC
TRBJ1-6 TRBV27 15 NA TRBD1 CASSPRAGGGSPLHF TGTGCCAGCAGTCCCCGGGCAGGGGGTGGGTCACCCCTCCACTTT
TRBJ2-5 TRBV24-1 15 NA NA CATSDARDTQETQYF TGTGCCACCAGTGACGCGAGGGACACCCAAGAGACCCAGTACTTC
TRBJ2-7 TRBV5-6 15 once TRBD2 CASSSLAGAGLVLYF TGTGCCAGCAGCTCCCTAGCGGGGGCCGGTTTAGTGCTGTACTTC
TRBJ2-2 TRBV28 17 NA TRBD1 CASRSPTGAQGGGELFF TGTGCCAGCAGATCTCCGACAGGGGCCCAGGGGGGCGGGGAGCTGTTTTTT
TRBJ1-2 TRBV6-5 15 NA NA CASSYSWSANYGYTF TGTGCCAGCAGTTACTCGTGGAGTGCTAACTATGGCTACACCTTC
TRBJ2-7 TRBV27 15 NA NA CASSPRVGTYYEQYF TGTGCCAGCAGTCCGCGGGTGGGAACCTACTACGAGCAGTACTTC
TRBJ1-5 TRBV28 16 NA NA CASSPGGNGGNQPQHF TGTGCCAGCAGTCCCGGGGGAAATGGTGGCAATCAGCCCCAGCATTTT
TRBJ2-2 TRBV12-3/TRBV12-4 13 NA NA CASSFIYTGELFF TGTGCCAGCAGTTTTATTTACACCGGGGAGCTGTTTTTT
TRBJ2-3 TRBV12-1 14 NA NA CASSLKLPRDTQYF TGTGCCAGCAGCTTAAAACTTCCCCGAGATACGCAGTATTTT
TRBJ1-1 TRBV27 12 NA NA CASSLRRGKAFF TGTGCCAGCAGTTTACGCAGGGGTAAAGCTTTCTTT
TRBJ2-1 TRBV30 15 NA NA CAWSVLRGQRREQFF TGTGCCTGGAGTGTACTTAGGGGACAAAGAAGGGAGCAGTTCTTC
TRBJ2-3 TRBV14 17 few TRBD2 CASSRGTNFLLTDTQYF TGTGCCAGCAGCCGCGGGACTAACTTCCTCCTCACAGATACGCAGTATTTT
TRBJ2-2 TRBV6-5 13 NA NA CASSKQGTGELFF TGTGCCAGCAGTAAGCAGGGTACCGGGGAGCTGTTTTTT
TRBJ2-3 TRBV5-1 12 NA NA CASSLVADTQYF TGCGCCAGCAGCTTGGTAGCAGATACGCAGTATTTT
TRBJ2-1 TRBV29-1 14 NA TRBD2 CSVESVGGPNEQFF TGCAGCGTTGAATCGGTGGGAGGGCCGAATGAGCAGTTCTTC
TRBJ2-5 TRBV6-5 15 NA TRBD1 CASSLGTGVRETQYF TGTGCCAGCAGCCTTGGGACAGGGGTTCGGGAGACCCAGTACTTC
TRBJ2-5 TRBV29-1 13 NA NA CSVDLGQGETQYF TGCAGCGTTGATCTGGGGCAAGGGGAGACCCAGTACTTC
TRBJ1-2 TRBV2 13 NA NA CASLRTEGLGYTF TGTGCCAGCCTCCGGACAGAAGGTCTCGGCTACACCTTC
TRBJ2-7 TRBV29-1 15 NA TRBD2 CSVGLAAPEGYEQYF TGCAGCGTGGGACTAGCGGCACCTGAGGGCTACGAGCAGTACTTC
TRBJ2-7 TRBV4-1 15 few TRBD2 CASSQGLAGAEEQYF TGCGCCAGCAGCCAGGGACTAGCGGGGGCTGAAGAGCAGTACTTC
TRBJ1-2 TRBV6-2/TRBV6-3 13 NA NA CASSQWSNYGYTF TGTGCCAGCAGCCAGTGGAGTAACTATGGCTACACCTTC
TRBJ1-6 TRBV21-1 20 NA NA CASSTGRDRGNSSYNSPLHF TGTGCCAGCAGCACCGGCCGGGACAGGGGTAATAGCTCCTATAATTCACCCCTCCACTTT
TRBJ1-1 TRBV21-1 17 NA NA CASSKVGRGSGNTEAFF NA
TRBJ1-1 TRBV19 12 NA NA CASGHQNTEAFF TGTGCCAGTGGACACCAGAACACTGAAGCTTTCTTT
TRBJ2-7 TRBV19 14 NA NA CASTSGNGAYEQYF TGTGCCAGTACCTCGGGCAACGGGGCCTACGAGCAGTACTTC
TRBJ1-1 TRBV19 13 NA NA CASSIAGATEAFF TGTGCCAGTAGTATCGCAGGGGCCACTGAAGCTTTCTTT
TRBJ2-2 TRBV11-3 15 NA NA CASSLGPANTGELFF TGTGCCAGCAGCTTAGGGCCCGCGAACACCGGGGAGCTGTTTTTT
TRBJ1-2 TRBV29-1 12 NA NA CSAGAANYGYTF TGCAGCGCTGGGGCTGCTAACTATGGCTACACCTTC
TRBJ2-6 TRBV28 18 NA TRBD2 CASSPLTSGDSGANVLTF TGTGCCAGCAGTCCCTTGACTAGCGGGGACTCTGGGGCCAACGTCCTGACTTTC
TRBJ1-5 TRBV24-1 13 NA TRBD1 CATSRDRGQPQHF TGTGCCACCAGTAGGGACAGGGGCCAGCCCCAGCATTTT
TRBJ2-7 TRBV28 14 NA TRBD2 CASRESGRAWEQYF TGTGCCAGCAGGGAGAGCGGGAGGGCCTGGGAGCAGTACTTC
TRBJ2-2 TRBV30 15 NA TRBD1 CAWSHRDRKAGELFF TGTGCCTGGAGCCACCGGGACAGGAAAGCCGGGGAGCTGTTTTTT